These 5 T cell receptor beta chains share one sample of origin, sequenced in a study of T cell responses to AZD1222 COVID-19 vaccine. This table comes from immunoSEQ multiplex PCR, and its TCRdb copy is limited to in-frame clones, with some not included. The data contain some 150,000 clones, 80% to 90% of them singletons. The specimen was peripheral blood, collected after recovery from COVID-19. Every receptor here comes from an adult who had recovered from COVID-19.

V gene TRBV18 combines with J gene TRBJ1-4; 7 bases are shared with TRBD1. CDR1 and CDR2 (germline): KGHSH, LQKENI. Trimming took 0 bases from V and 0 from J; bases not matched to a gene: 4. CDR3 length equals 17 residues. The CDR3, as DNA: TGTGCCAGCTCACCACCGTTGGGACAGTCAACTAATGAAAAACTGTTTTTT. Amino acids: CASSPPLGQSTNEKLFF.

This chain joins TRBV6-1 and TRBJ2-7; D may be TRBD1 (5 bases). The length of the CDR3 is 18 residues. Germline V CDR1 and CDR2: MNHNS, SASEGT. V lost 2 bases and J lost 3, with 23 bases in between. The CDR3 loop reads CASSERGQGRARSYEQYF. The CDR3 DNA sequence: TGTGCCAGCAGTGAAAGGGGCCAGGGAAGGGCCAGAAGCTACGAGCAGTACTTC.

In DNA, the CDR3 is TGTGCCAGCAGCCCTGGTGGGGGTACCAATGAGCAGTTCTTC. Residues: CASSPGGGTNEQFF. The V and J genes are TRBV5-4 and TRBJ2-1; D may be TRBD1 or TRBD2 (5 bases each). This CDR3 spans 14 amino acids. Germline CDR1 is SGHNT and CDR2 is YYREEE (reference sequence). Trimming cost V 4 bases and J 6 bases, with 14 bases left between them.

V and J are TRBV19 and TRBJ2-7, with 7 positions matching TRBD1. Unmatched junction bases numbered 14, after V lost 10 bases and J lost 2 bases. Germline-derived CDR1 and CDR2 are LNHDA and SQIVND (reference sequence). This CDR3 contains 15 residues. In nucleotides, the CDR3 is TGTGCCACCCAATTTTCCGGGACAGCTACCTACGAGCAGTACTTC. This encodes CATQFSGTATYEQYF.

This clone has more than one count but fewer than ten. The V and J genes are TRBV5-1 and TRBJ2-5, with no clear D. The CDR3 runs 13 residues. With 0 bases removed from V and 1 base from J, the gap between germline ends came to 4 bases. Germline V lookup: CDR1 SGHRS, CDR2 YFSETQ. The CDR3 spells CASSLGVQETQYF. The CDR3 bases are TGCGCCAGCAGCTTGGGGGTCCAAGAGACCCAGTACTTC.